This record covers a single T cell receptor beta chain. This CDR3 region has 14 residues. J lost 4 bases, V lost 4 bases, and 7 bases had no gene match. Germline CDR1 is MNHEY and CDR2 is SVGAGI. The sample originates from a study of blood T cell repertoires in COVID-19. Study in general: The samples span acute and convalescent COVID-19 from the United States, Italy and Spain. T cells, B-cell-depleted T cells, or PBMCs provided the cDNA or gDNA that served as material.

Methods used by the authors: From reference gene primer amplification, estimates of nucleated cell counts were derived. Assay: immunoSEQ multiplex PCR; the TCRdb copy retains only in-frame clones and omits some. V, J and clone size reflect that table, while D and trimming were determined from the DNA. The sample lists 80,000 to 130,000 clones, approximately 90% occurring once. J is TRBJ2-7 and V is TRBV6-5; TRBD1 agrees at 7 bases. The source material was peripheral blood. The receptor's source is a man aged 55 to 70 with acute or convalescent COVID-19. In DNA, the CDR3 is TGTGCCAGCAGTTTTCGGGACAGACTATACGAGCAGTACTTC. Its translation: CASSFRDRLYEQYF.